This T cell receptor (beta chain) is from a study of blood T cell repertoires in COVID-19 (dated by TCRdb to about 2020). Notes on the research overall: Collaborator samples came from the United States, Italy and Spain and covered acute and convalescent phases of COVID-19. The material from the prospective study consisted of cDNA or gDNA derived from T cells, B-cell-depleted T cells, or PBMCs. Deeply sampled blood TCRbeta repertoires from subjects exposed to, actively infected with, or recovered from COVID-19 were included in the dataset. The repertoires were made available in a free public database intended to serve as a resource for research on the immune response to SARS-CoV-2. Samples were obtained from the ongoing ImmuneRACE study (first 160 participants) and from 950 to 1,500 subjects provided by 6 global collaborators. Nearly every sample came with metadata listing a de-identified subject ID, COVID-19 status, age in years and sex. Where HLA class I and class II types were available, the types were taken from metadata supplied by the sample provider, not from assay-based typing.

Study-wide findings and limitations: How much clinical and demographic metadata was included differed by source and by participant, and the metadata was provided uncurated.

Enrolling through a virtual design, the prospective study's participants ranged in age from roughly 18 to 100 years and lived across 24 United States geographic areas. In the prospective study, cohorts were assigned on the basis of participant-reported clinical history obtained from a screening survey and a study questionnaire. For ImmuneRACE Cohort 3, a participant was defined as recovered based on two consecutive negative NP/OP PCR tests, clearance by a healthcare professional, or resolution of symptoms. In the prospective study, whole blood, serum and a nasopharyngeal or oropharyngeal swab were collected from each participant by mobile phlebotomists. Participants in the prospective study had the option to provide additional blood draws and questionnaires over a roughly 2-month period. Before DNA extraction, blood samples from the prospective study were shipped at room temperature or frozen.

The CDR3 goes from the cysteine to the phenylalanine over 13 residues. Of the read, only the CDR3 DNA is kept; its 39 bases are in frame from base 1. CDR1 and CDR2 are drawn from the germline V gene: MGHRA, YSYEKL. The V end loses 5 bases and the J end loses 1 base, and a stretch of 8 bases separates them. TCRbeta CDR3 regions were amplified from genomic DNA by means of the immunoSEQ Assay, a bias-controlled multiplex PCR. Concerning the study's data processing: Nucleated cell counts per sample were estimated from amplification of reference gene primers within the assay. Sequence reads were collapsed and filtered to measure the absolute abundance of every unique TCRbeta CDR3 rearrangement. Productive Simpson clonality was computed per sample as the square root of Simpson's diversity index over productive rearrangements. TCRdb re-hosts the immuneACCESS table, in-frame sequences only. Its copies lack some clones; in the studies checked, an unresolved V gene accounts for under half of them, and the cause for the rest is not known. That table supplies the V and J calls and clone size; D and trimming were determined from the DNA. Across this sample there are over 150,000 clones, with 75% to 90% seen only once. About 6.3% of the sample lies in the top ten.

In regard to this clone: No antigen is known for it. Base qualities are not recorded, but no much larger clone differs from it by a single base.

The sample taken for sequencing was PBMCs or T cells enriched from blood (not recorded which). The sequence joins TRBV4-1 to TRBJ2-5; tentative D gene TRBD1, with 5 bases matching. The clonotype comes from a man between 35 and 55 years old who had recovered from COVID-19. The CDR3 amino acid sequence is: CASSGASQETQYF. The DNA is TGCGCCAGCAGCGGGGCTAGCCAAGAGACCCAGTACTTC.